This TCR beta chain was captured by sequencing in a study of control samples from healthy donors and cancer patients. Trimming stripped 3 bases from V and 6 bases from J, with 12 bases between. CDR1 MNHEY and CDR2 SMNVEV come from the germline V gene (reference sequence). This CDR3 has 14 residues. Clones were read by immunoSEQ multiplex PCR, and TCRdb kept only the in-frame ones, dropping some. The repertoire consists of roughly 100,000 clones, with just over 90% occurring once and the leading ten covering 2% to 3%. The receptor was isolated from a woman aged 18-35 years in good health. V and J are TRBV27 and TRBJ1-5, with TRBD1 as a possible D gene (6 bases). Sample: blood. The CDR3 loop reads CASSFTGMVQPQHF. The CDR3, as DNA: TGTGCCAGCAGTTTTACAGGGATGGTTCAGCCCCAGCATTTT.